Below are 9 T cell receptor beta chains sequenced from a single sample in a study of prognosis after radiotherapy for stage I lung cancer (TCRdb year 2021). Sequencing used an Illumina HiSeq 3000. Two rounds of multiplex PCR were performed to amplify the TCR beta CDR3 region from genomic DNA. The first PCR round used primers specific to each TRBV and TRBJ gene, with sequences filed in Chinese patent CN105087789A. The public reads were reprocessed in TCRdb via fastp at Q25 and MiXCR, keeping in-frame beta chains. Each entry is one CDR3 protein sequence, shown with its most common DNA and genes. The sample records 10,000 to 15,000 distinct CDR3 sequences, 40% to 45% of which are singletons. In total, the top ten clones hold roughly two fifths of the sample. This sample comprised PBMCs, obtained before or after stereotactic body radiation therapy (not recorded which). The origin of the receptors is a donor aged 50 or older with non-small cell lung cancer.

Concerning this clonotype: A far bigger clonotype differs at one base, so this is likely a read error. This sequence joins TRBV7-2 and TRBJ1-1; 8 positions agree with TRBD1. Trimming cost V 7 bases and J 0 bases; bases outside gene matches: 10. CDR1 and CDR2 from the germline V gene are SGHTA and FQGNSA. This CDR3 is 16 amino acids long. CDR3 protein: CASISSGGDLNTEAFF. The CDR3 nucleotides read TGTGCCAGCATCTCCTCAGGGGGCGATTTGAACACTGAAGCTTTCTTT.

In its sample, this clonotype was seen many times. V is TRBV4-3 and J is TRBJ1-2; TRBD1 is a possible D gene (5 bases). The germline CDR1 and CDR2 sequences are LGHNA and YSLEER. The CDR3 consists of 16 residues. V lost 0 bases to trimming and J lost 1 base, with 12 bases between them. As DNA, the CDR3 is TGCGCCAGCAGCCAAGAGGTGACCCAGGGTAACTATGGCTACACCTTC. Translation: CASSQEVTQGNYGYTF.

The J gene is TRBJ2-7, the V gene TRBV5-4; D is perhaps TRBD1 (6 bases). The V end lost 4 bases, the J end lost 0 bases, and 8 bases lay between the germline ends. The CDR3 consists of 13 residues. Germline V CDR1 and CDR2: SGHNT, YYREEE (reference sequence). CDR3 sequence (DNA): TGTGCCAGCAGCCGGGACACCTCCTACGAGCAGTACTTC. Translation: CASSRDTSYEQYF.

The chain joins TRBV30 to TRBJ1-2; unclear D gene. Germline CDR1 is GTSNPN and CDR2 is SVGIG (reference sequence). The CDR3 runs to 13 residues. Trimming stripped 1 base from V and 0 bases from J, with 6 bases between. CDR3 DNA: TGTGCCTGGAGTGAGTCAGCTAACTATGGCTACACCTTC. It specifies CAWSESANYGYTF.

Only a few counts were recorded for this clonotype. This clone may be a read error of a much larger clone one base away. The rearrangement joins TRBV6-2 or TRBV6-3 to TRBJ1-1, with no clear D. CDR3 length: 15 residues. Germline V gene sequence: CDR1 MNHEY, CDR2 SVGEGT. This CDR3 reads CASRYFFTPNTEASF. DNA for the CDR3: TGTGCCAGCAGGTATTTTTTTACACCGAACACTGAAGCTTCCTTT.

The chain has TRBV28 and TRBJ2-2; TRBD1 matches 10 bases. This CDR3 contains 17 residues. J lost 5 bases, V lost 7 bases, and 13 bases had no gene match. Germline V lookup: CDR1 MDHEN, CDR2 SYDVKM. The CDR3: CASKPGGQGSYTGELFF. CDR3 DNA sequence: TGTGCCAGCAAACCTGGGGGACAGGGGTCGTATACCGGGGAGCTGTTTTTT.

The CDR3 DNA is TGTGCCAGCAGTGAACGAGCAGGGATGGGTGTTTTGCCCCAGCATTTT. As protein: CASSERAGMGVLPQHF. The chain links TRBV6-1 to TRBJ1-5, with TRBD1 as a possible D gene (5 bases). The germline gives CDR1 MNHNS, CDR2 SASEGT. V lost 2 bases and J 9 bases, leaving 20 bases between the germline ends. This CDR3 has 16 amino acids.

About this clonotype: A far larger clone lies a single base away; this is likely a read error. The V gene is TRBV6-4, the J gene TRBJ2-7; 8 nucleotides match TRBD2. CDR1 is MRHNA and CDR2 is SNTAGT in the germline V gene. This CDR3 is built from 15 residues. V was clipped by 7 bases and J by 3 bases; unmatched bases: 11. CDR3 in DNA: TGTGCCAGCAAGGTGGCATCGGGAGGGCACTACGAGCAGTACTTC. Translating it yields CASKVASGGHYEQYF.

The chain uses TRBV6-1 and TRBJ2-7; either TRBD1 or TRBD2 may fit D (6 bases each). CDR1 is MNHNS, CDR2 SASEGT, per germline. Trimming left V 6 bases short and J 3 bases short, with 12 bases between. This CDR3 spans 13 amino acids. The CDR3 loop is CASRGGSVYEQYF. The CDR3 DNA follows: TGTGCCAGCAGAGGGGGGTCAGTCTACGAGCAGTACTTC.